This T cell receptor (beta chain) was identified during a study of Graves' ophthalmopathy and Graves' hyperthyroidism. Study results and limitations: Detected in blood as well were most expanded thyroid clonotypes with frequency above 0.001.

Patients newly diagnosed with hyperthyroidism, under 2 months' duration, were aged 18 to 65, the study reports. The diagnostic workup employed clinical symptoms, serum thyroxine, TRAb, thyroid ultrasound and orbital computed tomography. This CDR3 region has 14 residues. Per germline, CDR1 SGHTA and CDR2 FQGNSA. Trimming took 1 base from V and 5 from J, leaving 11 bases between them. This clonotype has a count of ten or more. Antigen: not known. Amplification of TCR beta CDR3 regions used RNA transcripts. HTBI-primed RT-PCR formed the first round, and a multiplex PCR formed the second. TCRdb used MiXCR to reprocess the multiplex PCR reads, holding one entry per CDR3 protein. Among over a million distinct CDR3 sequences listed, about 38% were seen once.

This clonotype originated in an adult man with Graves' hyperthyroidism. Sequenced input: peripheral blood or thyroid tissue (not recorded which). The gene calls are TRBV7-2 and TRBJ2-5; D unclear. As DNA, the CDR3 is TGTGCCAGCAGCTTAGGGACGAGTTATGAGACCCAGTACTTC. Translating gives CASSLGTSYETQYF.